This TCR beta chain was recovered during a study of CD4 T cells in relation to SARS-CoV-2 and coronaviruses. As for the study in general: After roughly eleven days of antigen culture, PBMC TCR beta CDR3s were sequenced.

CD4+ T cells from unexposed donors were obtained before the COVID-19 pandemic (2011-2018). CD4+ T cells were isolated from the cells after 10 days of culture. On this clone: Its antigen is currently unknown.

The germline gives CDR1 MGHDK, CDR2 SYGVNS. Trimming took off 3 bases at V and 5 bases at J, with 13 bases between the two ends. This CDR3 has 15 residues. Measured with immunoSEQ multiplex PCR; TCRdb has only the in-frame clones, and not every one. The data hold more than 20,000 clones, with 70% to 80% observed a single time. The chain employs TRBV25-1 and TRBJ1-4; a possible D gene is TRBD1 (5 bases). The sample comprised CD4+ T cells from PBMCs, cultured in vitro. The clonotype comes from a human donor in good health. CDR3 sequence reads: CASSDPGRGNEKLFF. In DNA, the CDR3 is TGTGCCAGCAGTGACCCGGGACGGGGAAATGAAAAACTGTTTTTT.